The 11 T cell receptor beta chains reported below all come from one sample, sequenced in a study of tumor-infiltrating lymphocytes in primary liver carcinoma. Total RNA (about 500 ng) served as template for TCR beta cDNA synthesis primed by a constant-region primer. Employing slightly modified ARM-PCR, three nested multiplex PCR rounds were run, and these gave rise to the TCR beta libraries. Primers for the first two PCR rounds were TRBV1-TRBV30 forward primers and a C-beta reverse primer (roughly 10 cycles per round). TCRdb processed the multiplex PCR reads anew with MiXCR; each CDR3 protein has one entry. The table has approximately 310,000 distinct CDR3 sequences, about 60% seen once; the top ten hold around 9.5%. Germline DNA was also extracted, with blood RNA taken from unsorted whole blood. The sequencing input was peripheral blood. The receptors derive from a man aged 35 to 55 with primary liver carcinoma and hepatitis B virus infection.

On this clonotype: A much bigger clone sits one base away, suggesting this may be a read error. The chain combines TRBV29-1 with TRBJ2-2; weak D call: TRBD1 (6 bases). The CDR3 is 15 amino acids. The ends were cut back, 6 bases at V and 5 bases at J, with 19 bases in the middle. Germline assignment: CDR1 SQVTM and CDR2 ANQGSEA. CDR3 sequence reads: CSVGRQVAYTGELFF. The CDR3 DNA sequence: TGCAGCGTCGGAAGACAGGTGGCATATACCGGGGAGCTGTTTTTT.

A note on this clonotype: With a much larger clone just one base away, this may be a read error. V is TRBV4-3 and J is TRBJ2-3, with D maybe TRBD2 (6 bases). Germline CDR1 and CDR2: LGHNA and YSLEER. Trimming stripped 3 bases from V and 8 bases from J, with 27 bases between. The CDR3 is made up of 18 amino acids. The CDR3 DNA sequence: TGCGCCAGCAGCCATGCCTCGACGACTAGGCCTCCCGAAGGTACGCAGTATTTT. This translates into CASSHASTTRPPEGTQYF.

About this clonotype: This clone may be a read error of a much larger clone one base away. The V gene is TRBV6-2 or TRBV6-3, the J gene TRBJ1-2; unclear D gene. Deletions cut 5 bases from V and 4 bases from J, with 8 bases between. The CDR3 totals 12 residues. The V gene's germline CDR1 is MNHEY and CDR2 SVGEGT. CDR3 amino acids: CASSRTSYGYTF. The CDR3 coding sequence is TGTGCCAGCAGTAGGACCAGCTATGGCTACACCTTC.

This clonotype was counted between two and nine times. The chain couples TRBV4-1 to TRBJ2-3; 10 bases map to TRBD2. CDR3 size: 16 residues. The V gene end was trimmed by 4 bases and the J gene end by 0 bases; junction bases not matched to a gene: 4. From germline, CDR1 is MGHRA and CDR2 YSYEKL. CDR3 sequence reads: CASSRGTSDSTDTQYF. The CDR3 DNA follows: TGCGCCAGCAGCCGGGGGACTAGCGATAGCACAGATACGCAGTATTTT.

In regard to this clonotype: This may be a read error: a much more frequent sequence differs by one nucleotide. The chain employs TRBV6-2 or TRBV6-3 and TRBJ2-1; 11 positions agree with TRBD2. The CDR3 runs 14 residues. Germline V gene data show CDR1 as MNHEY and CDR2 as SVGEGT. Here the CDR3 reads CDSRGLAEGNEQFF. The CDR3 coding sequence is TGTGACAGCAGGGGACTAGCGGAGGGCAATGAGCAGTTCTTC.

This clonotype was seen a handful of times. This chain joins TRBV30 and TRBJ2-3; D is undetermined. The CDR3 extends over 14 amino acids. The V gene lost 1 base and the J gene lost 6 bases, with 14 bases spanning the gap. Germline values: CDR1 GTSNPN, CDR2 SVGIG (reference sequence). CDR3 region: CAWSDGRLRDTQYF. The DNA for the CDR3 is TGTGCCTGGAGTGATGGACGGTTGCGGGATACGCAGTATTTT.

This chain links TRBV6-1 with TRBJ2-7; 8 positions agree with TRBD1. Trimming removed 6 bases from V and 8 bases from J; junction bases left unmatched: 9. The V gene's germline CDR1 is MNHNS and CDR2 SASEGT. CDR3 length equals 13 residues. The DNA for the CDR3 is TGTGCCAGCAGGAATACAGGGGGGTACAAGCAGTACTTC. Translating it yields CASRNTGGYKQYF.

Concerning this clonotype: This may be a read error, as it is one base from a much larger clone. The genes are TRBV6-2 or TRBV6-3 and TRBJ1-5, with D possibly being TRBD1 (6 bases). This CDR3 is 15 amino acids long. CDR1 is MNHEY, CDR2 SVGEGT, per germline. Trimming stripped 8 bases from V and 5 bases from J, with 19 bases between. The CDR3, as DNA: TGTGCCAGCCGTTCGGCGGGACACCATTATCAGCCCCAGCATTTT. As protein: CASRSAGHHYQPQHF.

Details on this clonotype: This may come from a read error, since a much larger clone is one base off. This chain connects TRBV6-1 to TRBJ1-3, with D perhaps matching TRBD1 (5 bases). CDR1 and CDR2 (germline): MNHNS, SASEGT. This CDR3 contains 14 residues. CDR3 bases: TGTGTCAGCGGGGGAACCATCTCTGGAAACACCATATATTTT. This codes for CVSGGTISGNTIYF.

This clonotype was recorded only once. The CDR3 ends on some other residue instead of the conserved phenylalanine or tryptophan, so this is likely a read error. No DNA is shown, since the ends of the CDR3 on it are uncertain; the CDR3 is the one TCRdb lists. The chain has TRBV7-8 and TRBJ2-5; no DNA check was done on the table's D call, TRBD2. From germline, CDR1 is SGHVS and CDR2 FQNEAQ. 13 amino acids form the CDR3, both terminal residues included. The CDR3 reads CASTLGGVETQYY.

The chain couples TRBV14 to TRBJ2-7; 9 bases align to TRBD2. V shed 6 bases and J 2 bases; nucleotides not matched to a gene: 17. This CDR3 contains 18 residues. CDR1 is SGHDN, CDR2 FVKESK, per germline. DNA for the CDR3: TGTGCCAGCAGTCGCGGGGGGGACCTAGGTTTTGTAACCTACGAGCAGTACTTC. This codes for CASSRGGDLGFVTYEQYF.